This entry lists 15 T cell receptor beta chains sequenced from one sample in a study of shared clonotypes between healthy human individuals. Using immunoSEQ multiplex PCR, the repertoire was profiled, and TCRdb retains in-frame clones only, with some absent. Found here are some 2,000,000 clones, about 95% of them singletons; the top ten hold about 0.13%. The material sequenced was naive CD4+ T cells sorted from blood. Documented subset: CD45RA+ positively selected. The receptors were sampled from a man aged 18 to 29 in good health.

The CDR3 sequence is CASSGLATNTGELFF. The CDR3 DNA reads TGTGCCAGCAGTGGATTAGCGACTAACACCGGGGAGCTGTTTTTT. The chain employs TRBV6-1 and TRBJ2-2; D may be TRBD2 (5 bases). Looked up from germline, CDR1 is MNHNS and CDR2 is SASEGT. V was clipped by 4 bases and J by 2 bases, with 11 bases between them. The CDR3 has 15 residues.

The chain uses TRBV7-9 and TRBJ2-1; TRBD2 matches 8 bases. The V and J ends lost 6 bases and 3 bases, in that order; junction bases with no gene match: 4. The CDR3 extends over 14 amino acids. Per the germline V gene, CDR1 is SEHNR and CDR2 is FQNEAQ (reference sequence). The CDR3 reads CASRESGGYNEQFF. The CDR3 DNA sequence: TGTGCCAGCAGAGAAAGCGGGGGCTACAATGAGCAGTTCTTC.

The genes are TRBV5-1 and TRBJ2-1; the D call may be TRBD1 or TRBD2 (6 bases each). V was trimmed by 2 bases and J by 3 bases, leaving 15 bases between them. Germline V gene data show CDR1 as SGHRS and CDR2 as YFSETQ. The CDR3 is 16 residues long. The CDR3 DNA reads TGCGCCAGCAGCTTCACCGGGGGCAGAGGCTACAATGAGCAGTTCTTC. Encoded protein: CASSFTGGRGYNEQFF.

As for this clone: This CDR3 is also generated by other DNA sequences in the sample. This chain links TRBV10-3 with TRBJ1-3, with D possibly matching TRBD1 (6 bases). CDR3 size: 12 residues. The V end was cut by 8 bases, the J end by 1 base, with 6 bases between. Germline V lookup: CDR1 ENHRY, CDR2 SYGVKD. CDR3 residues: CAIQGSGNTIYF. The CDR3 bases are TGTGCCATCCAGGGGTCTGGAAACACCATATATTTT.

This chain links TRBV4-2 with TRBJ1-5, with no clear D. This CDR3 contains 14 residues. Looked up from germline, CDR1 is LGHNA and CDR2 is YNFKEQ. Trimming left V 0 bases short and J 4 bases short, with 7 bases between. CDR3 nucleotides: TGTGCCAGCAGCCAAGATAGAAGAAATCAGCCCCAGCATTTT. The encoded protein is CASSQDRRNQPQHF.

This chain connects TRBV28 to TRBJ2-3; D remains ambiguous. The CDR3 runs to 13 residues. Trimming took 6 bases from V and 2 from J, leaving 9 bases between them. CDR1 is MDHEN, CDR2 SYDVKM, per germline. The chain's CDR3 is CASSPADTDTQYF. The CDR3 bases are TGTGCCAGCAGCCCGGCCGACACAGATACGCAGTATTTT.

The chain joins TRBV29-1 to TRBJ2-5; 7 nucleotides line up with TRBD2. This CDR3 spans 14 amino acids. CDR1 and CDR2 (germline): SQVTM, ANQGSEA. Unmatched junction bases numbered 8, after V lost 3 bases and J lost 4 bases. In DNA, the CDR3 is TGCAGCGTTGATGTCGCGGGAGTAAGAGAGACCCAGTACTTC. It translates to CSVDVAGVRETQYF.

This sequence joins TRBV10-3 and TRBJ2-7, with D possibly being TRBD2 (6 bases). The CDR3 contains 13 residues. Per the germline V gene, CDR1 is ENHRY and CDR2 is SYGVKD. V gave up 3 bases and J gave up 6 bases, with 12 bases separating them. The CDR3 DNA sequence: TGTGCCATCAGTGACAGGGAGGCGGGCGAGCAGTACTTC. Its translation: CAISDREAGEQYF.

V is TRBV4-1 and J is TRBJ2-1; D may be TRBD2 (6 bases). Germline loops: CDR1 MGHRA, CDR2 YSYEKL. Trimming removed 2 bases from V and 9 bases from J, with 14 bases in between. The CDR3 extends over 14 amino acids. For the CDR3, the DNA is TGCGCCAGCAGCCAACCTAGGGGAGGAGGTGAGCAGTTCTTC. Its protein product is CASSQPRGGGEQFF.

In regard to this clone: Other DNA sequences in this sample translate to the same CDR3. The V call is TRBV28, the J call TRBJ1-5; a possible D gene is TRBD1 (6 bases). CDR3 length: 15 amino acids. The V end lost 2 bases, the J end lost 1 base, and 9 bases lay between the germline ends. CDR1 is MDHEN and CDR2 is SYDVKM in the germline V gene. The CDR3 nucleotides read TGTGCCAGCAGTTTACAGGGGCTCAGCAATCAGCCCCAGCATTTT. As protein: CASSLQGLSNQPQHF.

The chain carries TRBV11-2 and TRBJ2-7; D unresolved. The CDR3 has 13 amino acids. CDR1 and CDR2 from the germline V gene are SGHAT and FQNNGV. Trimming pared 3 bases from V and 2 bases from J, leaving 8 bases between. The CDR3, as DNA: TGTGCCAGCAGCTTCGGGCTCACCTACGAGCAGTACTTC. Protein: CASSFGLTYEQYF.

With regard to this clone: Other DNA sequences in the sample encode the same CDR3. The rearrangement joins TRBV18 to TRBJ2-7, with 11 nucleotides matching TRBD1. Germline V lookup: CDR1 KGHSH, CDR2 LQKENI. V shed 3 bases, J shed 3 bases, and the junction held 4 bases outside the gene matches. The CDR3 loop spans 15 amino acids. Here the CDR3 DNA reads TGTGCCAGCTCACCGGCCGGGACAGGGGGCTACGAGCAGTACTTC. Translating it yields CASSPAGTGGYEQYF.

The chain links TRBV10-3 to TRBJ2-2, with 12 bases identical to TRBD2. The CDR3 runs 14 residues. CDR1 and CDR2 from the germline V gene are ENHRY and SYGVKD. The V and J ends lost 11 bases and 5 bases, in that order; junction bases with no gene match: 6. The CDR3 protein is CASRTSGMTGELFF. DNA for the CDR3: TGTGCCTCCCGGACTAGCGGGATGACCGGGGAGCTGTTTTTT.

The chain recombines TRBV21-1 with TRBJ2-7; the table assigns TRBD1, which was not confirmed against the DNA. TRBV21-1 corresponds to a pseudogene. This CDR3 is built from 17 residues. CDR3 DNA: TGTGCCAGCAGCAAAGCGGCCGGGACAGGGGTGTCAGTCGAGCAGTACTTC. Translated: CASSKAAGTGVSVEQYF.

Only one count was recorded for this clone. This chain connects TRBV5-1 to TRBJ2-5, with D possibly being TRBD1 or TRBD2 (5 bases each). V lost 0 bases and J 4 bases, leaving 13 bases between the germline ends. CDR1 is SGHRS, CDR2 YFSETQ, per germline. CDR3 size: 15 residues. CDR3 in DNA: TGCGCCAGCAGCTTGGGGGACCTACGGGGAGAGACCCAGTACTTC. Protein product: CASSLGDLRGETQYF.